This T cell receptor beta chain was recovered during a study of T cells in women clearing cervical HPV infection. Study-level background: Case blood was drawn when the lesion was first found; control blood after infection became undetectable. The study's findings and limits: CIN3+ cases had significantly higher TCR repertoire richness than controls, but evenness did not differ. Effector/memory and HPV-specific T cells were not isolated, and association timing is unknown.

Profiling relied on immunoSEQ multiplex PCR, and the TCRdb table lists in-frame clones only, not all of them. Its listing shows approximately 34,000 clones. CDR3 length: 16 residues. The V end was cut by 0 bases, the J end by 3 bases, with 15 bases between. Germline values: CDR1 MNHEY, CDR2 SVGEGT. Dot-blot hybridization genotyped cervical HPV amplified with MY09/MY11 PCR. A remark on this clone: Its matching antigen is unknown. Sequencing ends 3 residues short of the CDR3 end; the germline J gene provides the rest.

J is TRBJ2-7 and V is TRBV6-2 or TRBV6-3; a weak D match, TRBD1 (5 bases). The sample taken for sequencing was blood buffy coat. This receptor was taken from a woman between 18 and 70 years old with a cervical HPV16 infection that either progressed to CIN3+ or cleared (not recorded which). This CDR3 reads CASSYSLHRRDYEQYF. The CDR3 bases that were read are TGTGCCAGCAGTTACTCCCTCCACAGGCGCGACTACGAG.